This T cell receptor beta chain was obtained from a study of blood T cells in healthy people across ages. About this clonotype: Antigen unknown.

General study findings and limits: Observed TCR beta diversity per million T cells went down as age went up. This fall followed a roughly linear course with age.

Trimming stripped 8 bases from V and 0 bases from J, with 17 bases between. The CDR3 is 16 residues long. Germline-derived CDR1 and CDR2 are MRHNA and SNTAGT. Then a second PCR, running about 6 to 11 cycles, was carried out with a sample-barcoded 5' primer and a J-beta primer mix. Each TCR beta cDNA got a 12-nucleotide random molecular identifier. TCRdb used MiXCR to reprocess the 5' RACE reads, holding one entry per CDR3 protein. The table records about 800,000 distinct CDR3 sequences, around 45% of them present only once. The source material was blood. The chain joins TRBV6-4 to TRBJ2-1; D is unresolved. The TCR comes from a man aged 80 or over in good health. CDR3 DNA: TGTGCCAGCTTTGATACTCAGGAAAGCTCCTACAATGAGCAGTTCTTC. Protein: CASFDTQESSYNEQFF.